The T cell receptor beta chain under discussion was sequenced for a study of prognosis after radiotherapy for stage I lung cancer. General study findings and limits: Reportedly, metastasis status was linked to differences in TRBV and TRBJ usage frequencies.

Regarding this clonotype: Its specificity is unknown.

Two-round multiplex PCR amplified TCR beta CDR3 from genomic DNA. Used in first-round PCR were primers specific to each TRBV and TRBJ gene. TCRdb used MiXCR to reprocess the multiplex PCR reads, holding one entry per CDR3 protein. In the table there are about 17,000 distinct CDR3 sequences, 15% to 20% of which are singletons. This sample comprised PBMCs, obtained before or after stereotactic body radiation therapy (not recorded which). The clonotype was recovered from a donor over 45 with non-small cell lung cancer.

The CDR3 region is CASRGDRSSGNTIYF. CDR3 in DNA: TGTGCCAGCAGGGGGGACAGGAGCTCTGGAAACACCATATATTTT. The rearrangement joins TRBV6-2 or TRBV6-3 to TRBJ1-3; TRBD1 agrees at 8 bases. Germline trimming cut 6 bases from V and 0 bases from J; bases unmatched to any gene: 4. The germline V gene encodes CDR1 MNHEY and CDR2 SVGEGT. The CDR3 contains 15 residues.